This TCR beta chain derives from a study of CD8 T cells in Susac syndrome. Random hexamers were used to reverse transcribe 0.5 to 1 ug of RNA. Amplification of TCR beta CDR3 across 54 Vbeta and 13 Jbeta was performed with immunoSEQ multiplex PCR. TCRdb re-called the immunoSEQ multiplex PCR reads with MiXCR, one entry per CDR3 protein. Of about 300,000 distinct CDR3 sequences detected, roughly 85% appear once; the ten largest clones hold around 0.21%. CDR3 length equals 15 residues. Germline CDR1 DFQATT, CDR2 SNEGSKA (reference sequence). V lost 0 bases and J 3 bases, leaving 15 bases between the germline ends. Relapsing-remitting disease, either stable or active, was present in the multiple sclerosis controls, who were treatment-naive patients.

The V and J genes are TRBV20-1 and TRBJ2-7; D perhaps matches TRBD2 (5 bases). The sequenced material came from CD8+ T cells from PBMCs. The sequence came from a human donor with multiple sclerosis. CDR3 in DNA: TGCAGTGCTAGAGATCAGGAGGAGTCCTACTACGAGCAGTACTTC. The encoded protein is CSARDQEESYYEQYF.